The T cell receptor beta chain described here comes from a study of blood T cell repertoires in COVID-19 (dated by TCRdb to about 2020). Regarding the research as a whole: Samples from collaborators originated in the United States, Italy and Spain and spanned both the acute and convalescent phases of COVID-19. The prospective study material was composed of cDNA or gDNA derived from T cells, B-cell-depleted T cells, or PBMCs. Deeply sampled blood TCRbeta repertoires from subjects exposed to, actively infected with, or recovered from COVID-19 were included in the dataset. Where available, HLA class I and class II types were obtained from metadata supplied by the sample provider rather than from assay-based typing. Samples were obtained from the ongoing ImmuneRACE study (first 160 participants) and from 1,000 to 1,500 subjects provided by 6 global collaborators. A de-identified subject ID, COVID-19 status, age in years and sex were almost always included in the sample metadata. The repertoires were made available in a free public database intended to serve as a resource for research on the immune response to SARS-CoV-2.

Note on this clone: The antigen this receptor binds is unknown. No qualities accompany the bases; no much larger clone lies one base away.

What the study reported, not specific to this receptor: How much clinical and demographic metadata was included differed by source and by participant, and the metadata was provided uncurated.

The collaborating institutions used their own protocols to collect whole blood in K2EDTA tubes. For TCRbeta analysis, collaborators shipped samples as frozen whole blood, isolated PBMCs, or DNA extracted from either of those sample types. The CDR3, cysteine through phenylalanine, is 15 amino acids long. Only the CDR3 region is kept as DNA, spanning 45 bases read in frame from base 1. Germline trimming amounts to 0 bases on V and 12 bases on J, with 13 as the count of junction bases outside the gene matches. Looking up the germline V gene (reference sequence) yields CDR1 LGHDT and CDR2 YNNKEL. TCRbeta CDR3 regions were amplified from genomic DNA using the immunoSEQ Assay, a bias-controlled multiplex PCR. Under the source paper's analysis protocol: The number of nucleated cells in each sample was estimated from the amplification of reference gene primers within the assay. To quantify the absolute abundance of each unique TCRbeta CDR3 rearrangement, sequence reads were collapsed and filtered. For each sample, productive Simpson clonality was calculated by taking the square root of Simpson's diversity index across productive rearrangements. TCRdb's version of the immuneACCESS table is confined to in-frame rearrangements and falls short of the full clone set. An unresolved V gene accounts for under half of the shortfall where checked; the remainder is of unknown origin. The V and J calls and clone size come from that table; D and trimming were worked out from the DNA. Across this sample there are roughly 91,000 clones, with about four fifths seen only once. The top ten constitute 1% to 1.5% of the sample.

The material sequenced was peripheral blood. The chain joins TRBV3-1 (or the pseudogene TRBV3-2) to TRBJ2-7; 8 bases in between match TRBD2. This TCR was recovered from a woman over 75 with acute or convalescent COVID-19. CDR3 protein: CASSQDHLAGAIAYF. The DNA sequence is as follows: TGTGCCAGCAGCCAAGATCACCTAGCGGGCGCCATAGCGTACTTC.